The 2 T cell receptor beta chains presented below share a single source sample, sequenced in a study of chemoradiotherapy in HPV16-positive cancers. Profiled with immunoSEQ multiplex PCR; TCRdb holds only in-frame clones, not every one. This sample yields roughly 19,000 clones, of which approximately 83% are seen a single time; roughly 4.4% belongs to the top ten. This specimen consisted of blood, obtained from a patient who underwent chemoradiotherapy. The receptor set was obtained from a human donor with HPV-associated anogenital cancer.

This clone came up a few times. This chain links TRBV5-1 with TRBJ1-2; 7 bases agree with TRBD1. The V gene end was trimmed by 7 bases and the J gene end by 4 bases; junction bases not matched to a gene: 13. The CDR3 is made up of 15 amino acids. Germline CDR1 and CDR2: SGHRS and YFSETQ. CDR3 nucleotide sequence: TGCGCCAGCGGCCCCGACGAGGGGGCGAGCTATGGCTACACCTTC. Amino acid sequence: CASGPDEGASYGYTF.

The rearrangement links TRBV10-3 to TRBJ2-3; 7 bases agree with TRBD1. The V gene end was trimmed by 11 bases and the J gene end by 9 bases; junction bases not matched to a gene: 17. Per the germline V gene, CDR1 is ENHRY and CDR2 is SYGVKD. The CDR3 runs to 14 residues. CDR3 protein: CASSTGTAVETQYF. As DNA, the CDR3 is TGTGCCTCTTCCACCGGGACAGCCGTGGAGACGCAGTATTTT.